This is a list of T cell receptor beta chains from one sample in a study of T cell responses to AZD1222 COVID-19 vaccine. Profiling relied on immunoSEQ multiplex PCR, and the TCRdb table lists in-frame clones only, not all of them. The sample consists of roughly 120,000 clones, over 75% of them appearing once. This sample comprised peripheral blood, obtained on day 0 of AZD1222 vaccination. The receptors come from an adult in good health. CDR3s include the opening cysteine and the closing phenylalanine or tryptophan. The D gene is left open where the match is weak. A row's size may be missing; if present it is once, few, many or a size class.

TRBD2	TRBV6-4	TRBJ2-3	-	TGTGCCAGCAGTCAGAGCGGGGGGGCCGCAGATACGCAGTATTTT	CASSQSGGAADTQYF
-	TRBV5-1	TRBJ1-3	-	TGCGCCAGCAGCCTCGGGCCCTCTGGAAACACCATATATTTT	CASSLGPSGNTIYF
-	TRBV11-1	TRBJ2-3	-	TGTGCCAGCAGCTTGAGGGACACAGATACGCAGTATTTT	CASSLRDTDTQYF
-	TRBV19	TRBJ1-4	-	TGTGCCAGTAGCCGGGTGGGGGCGGATGAAAAACTGTTTTTT	CASSRVGADEKLFF
TRBD1	TRBV3-1/TRBV3-2	TRBJ2-5	-	TGTGCCAGCAGCCAAAAAGAGGGATGGACAGGGGAGCAAGAGACCCAGTACTTC	CASSQKEGWTGEQETQYF
-	TRBV4-1	TRBJ1-2	-	TGCGCCAGCAGCCAACCCCCCCGACGGGGTGGCTACACCTTC	CASSQPPRRGGYTF
TRBD1	TRBV18	TRBJ2-4	-	TGTGCCAGCTCACCAGGGACAGGCGGTGGAAACATTCAGTACTTC	CASSPGTGGGNIQYF
-	TRBV7-8	TRBJ1-5	-	TGTGCCAGCAGTCAACAGGGCCTCACCTTGGGACCCCAGCATTTT	CASSQQGLTLGPQHF
-	TRBV7-9	TRBJ1-2	few	TGTGCCAGCAGCGACGTCGTGGCCCCGGCGGGGGGTTCCCCTGGCTACACCTTC	CASSDVVAPAGGSPGYTF
-	TRBV4-3	TRBJ1-5	-	TGCGCCAGCAGCCAAGATCTATCGGACGGCCAGCATTTT	CASSQDLSDGQHF
-	TRBV5-1	TRBJ2-7	-	TGCGCCAGCAGCCCAGATGGGGGACGGACCTACGAGCAGTACTTC	CASSPDGGRTYEQYF
-	TRBV6-5	TRBJ2-7	-	TGTGCCAGCAGTTACTCGGGGCAGGGGAGCTCCTACGAGCAGTACTTC	CASSYSGQGSSYEQYF
TRBD1	TRBV9	TRBJ1-3	-	TGTGCCAGCAGCGTTGCGGGACAGGTCGGAAACACCATATATTTT	CASSVAGQVGNTIYF
TRBD1	TRBV6-5	TRBJ1-5	-	TGTGCCAGCAGTACAGGGGGGGATCAGCCCCAGCATTTT	CASSTGGDQPQHF
-	TRBV24-1	TRBJ1-6	-	TGTGCCACCAGTGCCACTTATAATTCACCCCTCCACTTT	CATSATYNSPLHF
-	TRBV11-2	TRBJ2-5	-	TGTGCCAGCAGCTCTCAGGGGCCTCGGGAGACCCAGTACTTC	CASSSQGPRETQYF
-	TRBV2	TRBJ1-3	-	TGTGCCAGCAGAGACATCGGAGGGGACACCAGAAACACCATATATTTT	CASRDIGGDTRNTIYF
-	TRBV28	TRBJ1-4	-	TGTGCCAGCAGTCTGGGTGTATGGGAAAAACTGTTTTTT	CASSLGVWEKLFF
TRBD1	TRBV7-9	TRBJ1-2	-	TGTGCCAGCAGCTTCGGGACAGGGGATGGCTACACCTTC	CASSFGTGDGYTF
-	TRBV5-1	TRBJ1-3	-	TGCGCCAGCAGCTCCGGGACATATGGAAACACCATATATTTT	CASSSGTYGNTIYF
TRBD1	TRBV29-1	TRBJ1-3	-	TGCAGCGCTGCAACCGGGACAGGTGGGAAAAACACCATATATTTT	CSAATGTGGKNTIYF
TRBD1	TRBV3-1/TRBV3-2	TRBJ1-1	-	TGTGCCAGCAGCCGGGACAGGGGTTTGAACACTGAAGCTTTCTTT	CASSRDRGLNTEAFF
-	TRBV5-1	TRBJ1-1	-	TGCGCCAGCAGTCTTTTTGCAGACAAGAACACTGAAGCTTTCTTT	CASSLFADKNTEAFF
TRBD2	TRBV6-5	TRBJ2-2	once	TGTGCCAGCAGCACGTCAGCGGGAACCGGGGAGCTGTTTTTT	CASSTSAGTGELFF
-	TRBV19	TRBJ1-1	-	TGTGCCAGTAGTATCGGCAACGGGGGAGGGATGAACACTGAAGCTTTCTTT	CASSIGNGGGMNTEAFF
TRBD1	TRBV3-1/TRBV3-2	TRBJ1-5	-	TGTGCCAGCAGCCACGGGACAGGGGGCGAGGGATGGCCCCAGCATTTT	CASSHGTGGEGWPQHF
-	TRBV24-1	TRBJ2-3	-	TGTGCCACCATTTCTTTGCGAGCAGATACGCAGTATTTT	CATISLRADTQYF
-	TRBV5-1	TRBJ1-2	many	TGCGCCAGCAGCCCTAGACAGATGACTCCCTCTGTCTATGGCTACACCTTC	CASSPRQMTPSVYGYTF
-	TRBV24-1	TRBJ2-2	-	TGTGCCACCCGCCCCCAGGGAGGCGGCGGGGAGCTGTTTTTT	CATRPQGGGGELFF
TRBD1	TRBV28	TRBJ1-6	-	TGTGCCAGCAGGACAGGGACCTATAATTCACCCCTCCACTTT	CASRTGTYNSPLHF
-	TRBV23-1	TRBJ1-3	-	TGCGCCAGCGCTCCCACGGGGGGAGACACCATATATTTT	CASAPTGGDTIYF
TRBD2	TRBV14	TRBJ2-1	-	TGTGCCAGCAGCCAAGGGGGAAGGACTAGCCTTGGGAATGAGCAGTTCTTC	CASSQGGRTSLGNEQFF
TRBD1	TRBV2	TRBJ1-5	-	TGTGCCAGCAGTAGGGGGACAGGGCAAAATCAGCCCCAGCATTTT	CASSRGTGQNQPQHF
-	TRBV7-9	TRBJ1-1	-	TGTGCCAGCAGCTCACAGCCTTACCCTGAAGCTTTCTTT	CASSSQPYPEAFF
-	TRBV5-1	TRBJ2-7	-	TGCGCCAGCAGCTTGCTTGTTGGTGCAGGGATGTACGAGCAGTACTTC	CASSLLVGAGMYEQYF
-	TRBV4-1	TRBJ1-1	-	TGCGCCAGCGCTAGGATACACGGGATGAACACTGAAGCTTTCTTT	CASARIHGMNTEAFF
-	TRBV5-1	TRBJ2-7	-	TGCGCCAGCAGCCCAGGGGCATCTAGGTCCTACGAGCAGTACTTC	CASSPGASRSYEQYF
-	TRBV7-9	TRBJ1-2	-	TGTGCCAGCAGCTTAGCGCAGGGAGGGAGAGGCTACACCTTC	CASSLAQGGRGYTF
TRBD2	TRBV11-3	TRBJ2-3	-	TGTGCCAGCAGCTTAAGTCCCCTAGCGGGGGTCAAAGATACGCAGTATTTT	CASSLSPLAGVKDTQYF
TRBD2	TRBV29-1	TRBJ2-1	-	TGCAGCGTTGAGTGGGTGACTAGCGTTTACAATGAGCAGTTCTTC	CSVEWVTSVYNEQFF
TRBD1	TRBV12-3/TRBV12-4	TRBJ1-4	-	TGTGCCAGCCGGGACAGCCCTAATGAAAAACTGTTTTTT	CASRDSPNEKLFF
TRBD1	TRBV2	TRBJ2-6	-	TGTGCCAGCAAGGGACAGGGGGACAACGTCCTGACTTTC	CASKGQGDNVLTF
-	TRBV24-1	TRBJ2-7	-	TGTGCCACCAGTGATGGTCGGTGGGGGGACGAGCAGTACTTC	CATSDGRWGDEQYF
-	TRBV7-9	TRBJ2-3	-	TGTGCCAGCAGCTTAGGATACAGGGACCCAGATACGCAGTATTTT	CASSLGYRDPDTQYF
-	TRBV19	TRBJ1-1	once	TGTGCCAGTAGTATATCCAGACAGGAGAGGCGATGGACTGAAGCTTTCTTT	CASSISRQERRWTEAFF
-	TRBV4-2	TRBJ1-6	-	TGTGCCAGCAGCCAAGGTCCCGGGTTCACCAGGTTTTACTCACCCCTCCACTTT	CASSQGPGFTRFYSPLHF
-	TRBV28	TRBJ1-6	-	TGTGCCAGCCTCCCCGGGGCCCCTAACTATAATTCACCCCTCCACTTT	CASLPGAPNYNSPLHF
-	TRBV28	TRBJ1-1	-	TGTGCCAGCACCCTCAGGGCCCAAGCTTTCTTT	CASTLRAQAFF
-	TRBV7-9	TRBJ2-1	-	TGTGCCAGCAGCAACCTGGGATGGGGGGCTAATTTCAATGAGCAGTTCTTC	CASSNLGWGANFNEQFF
TRBD1	TRBV27	TRBJ1-6	-	TGTGCCAGCACCCGCTGGACAGGGCCCAGCTCCTATAATTCACCCCTCCACTTT	CASTRWTGPSSYNSPLHF
-	TRBV4-1	TRBJ2-7	once	TGCGCCAGCAGCCAAACCCCGGGTCGGGGTTACGAGCAGTACTTC	CASSQTPGRGYEQYF